This TCR beta chain is from a study of shared clonotypes between healthy human individuals. The study, taken as a whole, reports: Generally, naive subsets came out with larger estimated richness than memory subsets.

Comments on this clone: Its specificity is not known.

CDR1 MNHNS and CDR2 SASEGT come from the germline V gene. The CDR3 consists of 12 residues. V lost 1 base and J lost 6, with 7 bases in between. How the authors handled the data: ImmunoSEQ yielded junction-only sequences lacking quality scores, so filtering differed. The assay was immunoSEQ multiplex PCR, and TCRdb's table has in-frame clones only and misses some. For V, J and clone size, that table is used; D and trimming come from the DNA. The sample lists some 790,000 clones, approximately 72% seen once, with approximately 2% in the top ten. Both subsets, CD45RA+ naive and CD45RA-negative memory, were split from the CD4+ cells.

The source is a woman aged 25 to 39 in good health. Input material: memory CD4+ T cells sorted from blood. Indicated subset: CD45RA-negative fraction. This chain links TRBV6-1 with TRBJ2-7; TRBD1 might be the D (5 bases). The CDR3 nucleotides read TGTGCCAGCAGTGAAGTTGGGGCCGAGCAGTACTTC. This sequence encodes CASSEVGAEQYF.